Below, 22 T cell receptor beta chains from the same sample are listed, as sequenced in a study of blood T cell repertoires in COVID-19. Clones were sequenced by immunoSEQ multiplex PCR, and TCRdb holds only the in-frame ones, with some missing. The sample shows over 130,000 clones, around 82% of them seen only once. The source material was PBMCs or T cells enriched from blood (not recorded which). These receptors were collected from a man in his fifties or sixties in a cohort exposed to, infected with or recovered from COVID-19 (not recorded which).

This sequence joins TRBV5-1 and TRBJ2-3; 13 bases align to TRBD2. V gave up 2 bases and J gave up 4 bases; unmatched junction bases: 4. The CDR3 loop spans 16 amino acids. Germline V gene lookup returns CDR1 SGHRS and CDR2 YFSETQ. The CDR3 DNA reads as TGCGCCAGCAGCTTACTAGCGGGAGGGCCCGCAGATACGCAGTATTTT. Translated, it gives CASSLLAGGPADTQYF.

V gene TRBV3-1 (or the pseudogene TRBV3-2) combines with J gene TRBJ2-1; 9 bases agree with TRBD2. This CDR3 has 14 residues. Germline CDR1 and CDR2: LGHDT and YNNKEL (reference sequence). The trim removed 8 bases at V and 9 bases at J, leaving 11 bases unmatched. The CDR3 region is CASWGSGSGGEQFF. CDR3 nucleotide sequence: TGTGCCAGCTGGGGTAGCGGGAGCGGCGGTGAGCAGTTCTTC.

This chain links TRBV7-8 with TRBJ2-7; the D gene is possibly TRBD1 (6 bases). Germline CDR1 and CDR2: SGHVS and FQNEAQ. The CDR3 has 15 amino acids. Trimming cost V 5 bases and J 2 bases, with 16 bases left between them. The CDR3 loop is CASSAAGTPTYEQYF. DNA of the CDR3: TGTGCCAGCAGCGCGGCCGGGACACCGACCTACGAGCAGTACTTC.

The chain joins TRBV1 to TRBJ1-5; the D call TRBD1 from the table was never checked on the DNA. TRBV1 is assigned pseudogene status. CDR3 size: 14 residues. The CDR3 here is CTSSRDRGYQPQHF. The CDR3, as DNA: TGCACCAGCAGCCGGGACAGGGGGTATCAGCCCCAGCATTTT.

This clone was seen just once. The chain combines TRBV7-9 with TRBJ2-2; maybe TRBD2 (6 bases). Deletions cut 1 base from V and 6 bases from J, with 12 bases between. Germline CDR1 is SEHNR and CDR2 is FQNEAQ (reference sequence). CDR3 length: 15 residues. The CDR3 DNA is TGTGCCAGCAGCTTAGGGAGCGGGTACGCCGGGGAGCTGTTTTTT. Encoded protein: CASSLGSGYAGELFF. The full variable domain, with the rest looked up from reference TRBV7-9 and TRBJ2-2, is DTGVSQNPRHKITKRGQNVTFRCDPISEHNRLYWYRQTLGQGPEFLTYFQNEAQLEKSRLLSDRFSAERPKGSFSTLEIQRTEQGDSAMYLCASSLGSGYAGELFFGEGSRLTVL.

V and J are TRBV28 and TRBJ1-3; D is possibly TRBD1 (5 bases). The length of the CDR3 is 14 residues. Trimming shortened V by 3 bases and J by 1 base, and 7 bases separated the two germline ends. Germline values: CDR1 MDHEN, CDR2 SYDVKM. CDR3 sequence reads: CASSFRTSGNTIYF. Written as DNA, the CDR3 is TGTGCCAGCAGTTTCCGGACATCTGGAAACACCATATATTTT.

The V and J genes are TRBV5-6 and TRBJ2-2, with TRBD1 matching 9 bases. J was trimmed by 6 bases and V by 4 bases; bases with no gene match: 10. Germline V gene lookup returns CDR1 SGHDT and CDR2 YYEEEE. The CDR3 is 16 amino acids. This CDR3 is CASSPWRTGVAGELFF. The CDR3 bases are TGTGCCAGCAGCCCGTGGAGGACAGGGGTTGCCGGGGAGCTGTTTTTT.

In its sample, this clone was seen once. The gene calls are TRBV5-4 and TRBJ1-2; TRBD1 is a possible D gene (5 bases). V was shortened by 1 base and J by 5 bases, with 12 bases between the two germline ends. The CDR3 covers 14 residues. Germline CDR1 SGHNT, CDR2 YYREEE (reference sequence). CDR3 DNA: TGTGCCAGCAGCTTGATGGGGGACTGGTATGGCTACACCTTC. It yields the protein CASSLMGDWYGYTF. Looking up the rest from reference TRBV5-4 and TRBJ1-2 gives the full variable domain: ETGVTQSPTHLIKTRGQQVTLRCSSQSGHNTVSWYQQALGQGPQFIFQYYREEENGRGNFPPRFSGLQFPNYSSELNVNALELDDSALYLCASSLMGDWYGYTFGSGTRLTVV.

This clone was found a few times. The rearrangement uses TRBV7-6 and TRBJ1-1, with 9 bases that match TRBD1. Trimming took 0 bases from V and 4 from J; bases not matched to a gene: 6. This CDR3 has 16 amino acids. Per germline, CDR1 SGHVS and CDR2 FNYEAQ. The CDR3 loop is CASSLAGGTGTTEAFF. The CDR3 nucleotides read TGTGCCAGCAGCTTAGCGGGAGGGACAGGGACCACTGAAGCTTTCTTT.

The gene calls are TRBV27 and TRBJ1-2; 7 bases align to TRBD1. This CDR3 is built from 14 residues. V lost 4 bases and J lost 4; bases outside the gene matches: 6. CDR1 is MNHEY, CDR2 SMNVEV, per germline (reference sequence). The CDR3 DNA sequence: TGTGCCAGCAGTTGGAGCAGGGACAGCTATGGCTACACCTTC. Its translation is CASSWSRDSYGYTF.

This clone was recorded a few times. The chain carries TRBV13 and TRBJ1-1; 7 nucleotides match TRBD1. The germline V gene has CDR1 PRHDT and CDR2 FYEKMQ (reference sequence). The CDR3 runs 16 residues. The V and J ends lost 8 bases and 2 bases, in that order; junction bases with no gene match: 14. CDR3 in DNA: TGTGCCAGCTTCCTGCCTACAGGGGTCGAAAACACTGAAGCTTTCTTT. It codes for CASFLPTGVENTEAFF. Full variable domain (remainder filled in from reference TRBV13 and TRBJ1-1): AAGVIQSPRHLIKEKRETATLKCYPIPRHDTVYWYQQGPGQDPQFLISFYEKMQSDKGSIPDRFSAQQFSDYHSELNMSSLELGDSALYFCASFLPTGVENTEAFFGQGTRLTVV.

This chain links TRBV19 with TRBJ2-5; TRBD2 matches 10 bases. CDR1 and CDR2 (germline): LNHDA, SQIVND (reference sequence). Trimming at V came to 3 bases and at J to 9 bases, leaving 10 bases not matched to a gene. This CDR3 spans 15 amino acids. As DNA, the CDR3 is TGTGCCAGTAGTATGGCTAGCGGGAGCAGAGTGTCCCAGTACTTC. Protein sequence: CASSMASGSRVSQYF. Full variable domain (outside the CDR3, taken from reference TRBV19 and TRBJ2-5): DGGITQSPKYLFRKEGQNVTLSCEQNLNHDAMYWYRQDPGQGLRLIYYSQIVNDFQKGDIAEGYSVSREKKESFPLTVTSAQKNPTAFYLCASSMASGSRVSQYFGPGTRLLVL.

V gene TRBV6-5 combines with J gene TRBJ2-7; maybe TRBD2 (6 bases). The CDR3 spans 15 residues. The germline V and J ends were trimmed by 6 bases and 2 bases, with 17 bases remaining between them. CDR1 is MNHEY and CDR2 is SVGAGI in the germline V gene. DNA of the CDR3: TGTGCCAGCAGCCGCGGGGACTCTCTTCCCTACGAGCAGTACTTC. Translated: CASSRGDSLPYEQYF.

V and J are TRBV15 and TRBJ2-7, with 10 bases that match TRBD2. CDR3 size: 15 residues. After removal of 5 bases from V and 2 bases from J, the junction contained 6 bases not matched to a gene. Per germline, CDR1 LNHNV and CDR2 YYDKDF (reference sequence). The CDR3 DNA sequence: TGTGCCACCAGCCCCCCCGGACTAGCGGCCTACGAGCAGTACTTC. It encodes CATSPPGLAAYEQYF. The full variable domain, with the rest looked up from reference TRBV15 and TRBJ2-7, is DAMVIQNPRYQVTQFGKPVTLSCSQTLNHNVMYWYQQKSSQAPKLLFHYYDKDFNNEADTPDNFQSRRPNTSFCFLDIRSPGLGDTAMYLCATSPPGLAAYEQYFGPGTRLTVT.

This chain connects TRBV28 to TRBJ2-7, with D uncertain. V lost 9 bases to trimming and J lost 6 bases, with 12 bases between them. CDR3 length: 11 amino acids. Germline V gives CDR1 MDHEN, CDR2 SYDVKM. The CDR3: CASSSDAEQYF. In DNA, the CDR3 is TGTGCCAGTTCTTCAGATGCCGAGCAGTACTTC.

The chain combines TRBV3-1 (or the pseudogene TRBV3-2) with TRBJ1-6, with 9 bases lining up with TRBD1. The trim removed 5 bases at V and 9 bases at J, leaving 11 bases unmatched. Germline V gives CDR1 LGHDT, CDR2 YNNKEL (reference sequence). The CDR3 length is 16 residues. The CDR3 DNA sequence: TGTGCCAGCAGCGACAATGGGGGACAGGGAAGTTCACCCCTCCACTTT. It codes for CASSDNGGQGSSPLHF.

This chain links TRBV10-2 with TRBJ1-5; TRBD1 matches at 7 bases. The germline gives CDR1 WSHSY, CDR2 SAAADI. V gave up 5 bases and J gave up 9 bases; unmatched junction bases: 7. This CDR3 comprises 13 residues. CDR3 nucleotides: TGCGCCAGCAGTCCGGCAGGGGGAAGGCCCCAGCATTTT. As protein: CASSPAGGRPQHF.

In DNA form, the CDR3 reads TGTGCCAGCTCCGGGGAAATACCCACCTCTGGGGCCAACGTCCTGACTTTC. Translation: CASSGEIPTSGANVLTF. The chain joins TRBV18 to TRBJ2-6; tentatively, D is TRBD2 (5 bases). The CDR3 consists of 17 residues. V lost 6 bases to trimming and J lost 0 bases, with 15 bases between them. Germline V CDR1 and CDR2: KGHSH, LQKENI.

This chain connects TRBV5-1 to TRBJ2-7; 10 nucleotides align to TRBD2. V dropped 3 bases and J dropped 3; count of bases not matched to a gene: 9. The germline CDR1 and CDR2 sequences are SGHRS and YFSETQ. The CDR3 has 16 residues. CDR3 residues: CASSWTGTSADYEQYF. As DNA, the CDR3 is TGCGCCAGCAGCTGGACCGGGACTAGCGCCGACTACGAGCAGTACTTC.

The rearrangement uses TRBV6-1 and TRBJ1-2, with D possibly matching TRBD1 (5 bases). This CDR3 region has 14 residues. The V end was cut by 3 bases, the J end by 2 bases, with 10 bases between. CDR1 is MNHNS, CDR2 SASEGT, per germline. The CDR3 DNA reads TGTGCCAGCAGTGAGATCACAGGCAACTATGGCTACACCTTC. It translates to CASSEITGNYGYTF.

As concerns this clone: The sample holds other DNA sequences that translate to the same CDR3. The chain combines TRBV9 with TRBJ2-5; TRBD1 might be the D (7 bases). This CDR3 is 13 amino acids long. In germline, CDR1 is SGDLS, CDR2 YYNGEE. Trimming cost V 4 bases and J 5 bases, with 12 bases left between them. CDR3 amino acids: CASSPPGGETQYF. CDR3 in DNA: TGTGCCAGCAGCCCCCCAGGGGGGGAGACCCAGTACTTC.

This chain uses TRBV7-9 with TRBJ1-1; tentatively, D is TRBD1 (6 bases). Germline CDR1 SEHNR, CDR2 FQNEAQ (reference sequence). Trimming cost V 0 bases and J 6 bases, with 20 bases left between them. The CDR3 spans 17 residues. CDR3 bases: TGTGCCAGCAGCTTAGCTTTGGACCCAGGGGTATCACCTGAAGCTTTCTTT. Its protein is CASSLALDPGVSPEAFF.